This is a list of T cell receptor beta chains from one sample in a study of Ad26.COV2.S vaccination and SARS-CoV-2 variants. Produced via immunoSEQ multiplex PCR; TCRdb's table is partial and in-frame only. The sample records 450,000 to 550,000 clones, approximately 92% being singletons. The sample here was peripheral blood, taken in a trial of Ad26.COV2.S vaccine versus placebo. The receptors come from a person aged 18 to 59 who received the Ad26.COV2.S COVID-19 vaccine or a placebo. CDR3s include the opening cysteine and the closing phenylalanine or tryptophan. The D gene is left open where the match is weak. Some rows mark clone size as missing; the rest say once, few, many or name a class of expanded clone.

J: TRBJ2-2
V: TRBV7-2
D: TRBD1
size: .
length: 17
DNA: TGTGCCAGCAGCTCGCCTCCGGGACAGAGGGTTCCCGGGGAGCTGTTTTTT
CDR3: CASSSPPGQRVPGELFF

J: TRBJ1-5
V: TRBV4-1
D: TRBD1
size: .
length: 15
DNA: TGCGCCAGCAGCCTCCGGGACAGGGTCAATCAGCCCCAGCATTTT
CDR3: CASSLRDRVNQPQHF

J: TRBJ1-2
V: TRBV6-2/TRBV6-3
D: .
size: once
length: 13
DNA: TGTGCCAGCAGTTTTCGCAGATTCTATGGCTACACCTTC
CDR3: CASSFRRFYGYTF

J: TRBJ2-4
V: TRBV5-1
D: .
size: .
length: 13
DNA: TGCGCCAGCAGCTCCAGGTATGAAAACATTCAGTACTTC
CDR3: CASSSRYENIQYF

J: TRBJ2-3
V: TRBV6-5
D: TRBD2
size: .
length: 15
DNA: TGTGCCAGCAGTTTTAGCGGGGGGCCCCTCGTTACGCAGTATTTT
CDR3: CASSFSGGPLVTQYF

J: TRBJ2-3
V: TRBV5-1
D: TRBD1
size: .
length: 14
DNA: TGCGCCAGCAGCATAGGACAGGACACAGATACGCAGTATTTT
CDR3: CASSIGQDTDTQYF

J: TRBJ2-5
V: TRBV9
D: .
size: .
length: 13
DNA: TGTGCCAGCAGCGTCTCGACAGCAGAGACCCAGTACTTC
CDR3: CASSVSTAETQYF

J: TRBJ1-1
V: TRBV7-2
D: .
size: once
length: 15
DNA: TGTGCCAGCAGCCTGGTGGTTTCCGGGGACACTGAAGCTTTCTTT
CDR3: CASSLVVSGDTEAFF

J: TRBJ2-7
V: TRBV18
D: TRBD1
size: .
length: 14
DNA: TGTGCCAGCAAGGGACAGTTTACCTCCTACGAGCAGTACTTC
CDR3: CASKGQFTSYEQYF

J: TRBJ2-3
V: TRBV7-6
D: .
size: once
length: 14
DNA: TGTGCCAGCAGCAATGACTTTCCTCCCTTAGCGCAGTATTTT
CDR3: CASSNDFPPLAQYF

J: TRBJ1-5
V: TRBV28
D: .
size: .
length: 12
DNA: TGTGCCAGCAGTTTCGGTAATCAGCCCCAGCATTTT
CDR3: CASSFGNQPQHF

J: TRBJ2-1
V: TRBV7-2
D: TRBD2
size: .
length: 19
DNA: TGTGCCAGCAGCCCCCGACAGTCTCCGGGACTAGCGGGACGCAATGAGCAGTTCTTC
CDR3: CASSPRQSPGLAGRNEQFF

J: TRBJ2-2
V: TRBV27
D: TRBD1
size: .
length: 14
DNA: TGTGCCAGCAGCAGGGGGCGCTTCACCGGGGAGCTGTTTTTT
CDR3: CASSRGRFTGELFF

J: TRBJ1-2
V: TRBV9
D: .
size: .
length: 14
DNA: TGTGCCAGCAGTGCCATCTGGGGAAACTATGGCTACACCTTC
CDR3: CASSAIWGNYGYTF

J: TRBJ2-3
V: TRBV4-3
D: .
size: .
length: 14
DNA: TGCGCCAGCAGCCAAGCTCTCCGGGAAGATACGCAGTATTTT
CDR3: CASSQALREDTQYF

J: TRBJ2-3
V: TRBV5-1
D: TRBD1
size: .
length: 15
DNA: TGCGCCAGCAGCTTAGGGGGCCCCTGGGCAGATACGCAGTATTTT
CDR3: CASSLGGPWADTQYF

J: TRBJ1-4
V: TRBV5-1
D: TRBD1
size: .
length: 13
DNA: TGCGCCAGCAGCTTGGGTGGACAGGGTGAACTGTTTTTT
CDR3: CASSLGGQGELFF

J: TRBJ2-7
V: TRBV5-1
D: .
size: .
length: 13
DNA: TGCGCCAGCAGCTTGTGGCCGTCCTACGAGCAGTACTTC
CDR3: CASSLWPSYEQYF

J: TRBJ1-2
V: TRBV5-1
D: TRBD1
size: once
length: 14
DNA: TGCGCCAGCACCCCAGGGGGGAATAACTATGGCTACACCTTC
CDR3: CASTPGGNNYGYTF

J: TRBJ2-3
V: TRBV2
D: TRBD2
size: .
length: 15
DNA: TGTGCCAGCAGTCTAAGCGGGAGGGCCGGAGATACGCAGTATTTT
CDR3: CASSLSGRAGDTQYF

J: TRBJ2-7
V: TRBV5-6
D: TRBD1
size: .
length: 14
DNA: TGTGCCAGCAGCTTACGACAGGGATTTCCGGAGCAGTACTTC
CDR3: CASSLRQGFPEQYF

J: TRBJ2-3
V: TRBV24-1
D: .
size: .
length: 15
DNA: TGTGCCACCAGTGATCCACGACTTGAATCTGGTACGCAGTATTTT
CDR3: CATSDPRLESGTQYF

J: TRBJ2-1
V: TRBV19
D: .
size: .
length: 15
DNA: TGTGCCAGTAGGGGTTGGGGAGCGGGTTACAATGAGCAGTTCTTC
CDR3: CASRGWGAGYNEQFF

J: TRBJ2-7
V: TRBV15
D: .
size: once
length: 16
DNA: TGTGCCACCAGCAGAGATAGGGGGGCCCTCTCCTACGAGCAGTACTTC
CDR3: CATSRDRGALSYEQYF

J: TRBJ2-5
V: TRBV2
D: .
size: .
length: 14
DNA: TGTGCCAGCAGGCCCCCGGGACTCCAAGAGACCCAGTACTTC
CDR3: CASRPPGLQETQYF

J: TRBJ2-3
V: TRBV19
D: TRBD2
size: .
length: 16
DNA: TGTGCCAGTAGTATGGGCCCAGCGGGGAGCACAGATACGCAGTATTTT
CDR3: CASSMGPAGSTDTQYF

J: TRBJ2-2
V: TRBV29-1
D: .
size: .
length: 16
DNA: TGCAGCGTTGAAGATCCCAGGGCCCTGAACACCGGGGAGCTGTTTTTT
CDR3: CSVEDPRALNTGELFF

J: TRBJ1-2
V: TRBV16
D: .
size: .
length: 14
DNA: TGTGCCAGCAGCCAATTTTCAGCCTACTATGGCTACACCTTC
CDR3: CASSQFSAYYGYTF

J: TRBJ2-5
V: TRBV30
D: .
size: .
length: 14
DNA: TGTGCCTGGAGTGACCCGACAGGACAAGAGACCCAGTACTTC
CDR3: CAWSDPTGQETQYF

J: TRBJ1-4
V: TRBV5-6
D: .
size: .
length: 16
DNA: TGTGCCAGCAGCCTTCTCTCCGGGACGGGGACTGAAAAACTGTTTTTT
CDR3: CASSLLSGTGTEKLFF

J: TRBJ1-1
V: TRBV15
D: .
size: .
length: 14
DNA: TGTGCCACCAGCAGAGATCGGAAAAACACTGAAGCTTTCTTT
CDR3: CATSRDRKNTEAFF

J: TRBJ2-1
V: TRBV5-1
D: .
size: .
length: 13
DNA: TGCGCCAGCAGCCTCGCAAGGCCGTCTGAGCAGTTCTTC
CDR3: CASSLARPSEQFF

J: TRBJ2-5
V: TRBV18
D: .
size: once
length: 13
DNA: TGTGCCAGCTCACCCTTAAGGGGGGAGACCCAGTACTTC
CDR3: CASSPLRGETQYF

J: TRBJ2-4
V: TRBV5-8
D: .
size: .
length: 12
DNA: TGTGCCAGCAGCTACGGAGGTAGAATTCAGTACTTC
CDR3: CASSYGGRIQYF

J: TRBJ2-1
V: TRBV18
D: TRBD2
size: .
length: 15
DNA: TGTGCCAGCTCACCACTAGCGGGAGGGCACAATGAGCAGTTCTTC
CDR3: CASSPLAGGHNEQFF

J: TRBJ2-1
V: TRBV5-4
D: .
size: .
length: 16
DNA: TGTGCCAGCAGCTTATGGCCTTCTCCGTTCCTCAATGAGCAGTTCTTC
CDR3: CASSLWPSPFLNEQFF

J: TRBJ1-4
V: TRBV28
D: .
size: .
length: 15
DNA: TGTGCCAGCAGCCCGCCAGGCCGCCAGATTTTAAAACTGTTTTTT
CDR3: CASSPPGRQILKLFF

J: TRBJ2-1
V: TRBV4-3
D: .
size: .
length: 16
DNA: TGCGCCAGCAGCCAAGACATAGGCAACTCCTACAATGAGCAGTTCTTC
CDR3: CASSQDIGNSYNEQFF

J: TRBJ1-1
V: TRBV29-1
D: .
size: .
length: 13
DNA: TGCAGCGCCCGAGGGGGTGTGGACACTGAAGCTTTCTTT
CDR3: CSARGGVDTEAFF

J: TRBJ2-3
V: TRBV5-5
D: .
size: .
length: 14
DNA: TGTGCCAGCAGCTCAGGCCTAACCACAGATACGCAGTATTTT
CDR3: CASSSGLTTDTQYF

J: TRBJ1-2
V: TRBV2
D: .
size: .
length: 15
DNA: TGTGCCAGCAGTGAAGGGCCACTGATAAACTATGGCTACACCTTC
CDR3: CASSEGPLINYGYTF

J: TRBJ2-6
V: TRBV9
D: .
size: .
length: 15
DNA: TGTGCCAGCAGCGTCAAGGGAAGTGGGGCCAACGTCCTGACTTTC
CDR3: CASSVKGSGANVLTF

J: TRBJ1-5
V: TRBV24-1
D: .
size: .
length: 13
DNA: TGTGCCACCAGTGATTTCCCTGGTAAGCCCCAGCATTTT
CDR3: CATSDFPGKPQHF

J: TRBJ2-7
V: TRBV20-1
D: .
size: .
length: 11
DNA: TGCAGTGCTAGTGAGCAGTACGAGCAGTACTTC
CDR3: CSASEQYEQYF

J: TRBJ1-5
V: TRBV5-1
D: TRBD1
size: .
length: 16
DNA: TGCGCCAGCAGCTTAATGCCGGGACAGGGAAACCAGCCCCAGCATTTT
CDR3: CASSLMPGQGNQPQHF

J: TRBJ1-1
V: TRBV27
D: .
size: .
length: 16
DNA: TGTGCCAGCAGTTTATACCGGGGGGTGTCGGGTACTGAAGCTTTCTTT
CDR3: CASSLYRGVSGTEAFF

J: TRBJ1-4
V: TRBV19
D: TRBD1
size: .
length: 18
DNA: TGTGCCAGTAGTATCTCCCGGGACAGGGTTGCAACTAATGAAAAACTGTTTTTT
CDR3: CASSISRDRVATNEKLFF

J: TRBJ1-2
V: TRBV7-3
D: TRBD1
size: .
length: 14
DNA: TGTGCCAGCAGCATCAAGACAGGGGAAGGTGGCTACACCTTC
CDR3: CASSIKTGEGGYTF

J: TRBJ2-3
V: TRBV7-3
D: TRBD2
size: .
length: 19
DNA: TGTGCCAGCAGCTTAACTGCTAGCGGGATACACACTAGCACAGATACGCAGTATTTT
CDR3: CASSLTASGIHTSTDTQYF

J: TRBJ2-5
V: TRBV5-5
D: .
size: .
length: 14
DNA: TGTGCCAGCTCAACCATAAAGGGGGGAGAGACCCAGTACTTC
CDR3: CASSTIKGGETQYF

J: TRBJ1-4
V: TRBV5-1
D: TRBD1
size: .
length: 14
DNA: TGCGCCAGCAGCTCGGGACAGGGGGATGAAAAACTGTTTTTT
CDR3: CASSSGQGDEKLFF

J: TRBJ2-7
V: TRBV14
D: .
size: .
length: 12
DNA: TGTGCCAGCAGCCAAACTAGGGGCGGGCAGTACTTC
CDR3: CASSQTRGGQYF

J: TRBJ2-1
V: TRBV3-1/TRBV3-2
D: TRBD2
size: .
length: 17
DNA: TGTGCCAGCAGCCCCGGACTAGCGGGTAGTCAGTACAATGAGCAGTTCTTC
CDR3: CASSPGLAGSQYNEQFF

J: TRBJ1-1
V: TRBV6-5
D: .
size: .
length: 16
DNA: TGTGCCAGCAGTTACTCGATGGGACATATGAACACTGAAGCTTTCTTT
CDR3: CASSYSMGHMNTEAFF

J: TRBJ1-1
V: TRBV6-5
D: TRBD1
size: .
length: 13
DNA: TGTGCCAGCAGAGCACAGGGGGGGACTGAAGCTTTCTTT
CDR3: CASRAQGGTEAFF